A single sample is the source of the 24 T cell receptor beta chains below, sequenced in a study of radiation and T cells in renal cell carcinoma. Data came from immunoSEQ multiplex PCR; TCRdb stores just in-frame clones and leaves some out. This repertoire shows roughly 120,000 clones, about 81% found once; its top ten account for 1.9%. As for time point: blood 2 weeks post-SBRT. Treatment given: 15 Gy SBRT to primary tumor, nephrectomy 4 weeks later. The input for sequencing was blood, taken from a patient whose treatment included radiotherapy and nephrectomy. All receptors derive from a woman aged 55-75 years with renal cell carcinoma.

CDR3 loop: CASSLGQGNTEAFF. CDR3 DNA sequence: TGTGCCAGCTCACTGGGACAGGGGAACACTGAAGCTTTCTTT. The chain recombines TRBV18 with TRBJ1-1, with 9 bases fitting TRBD1. With V trimmed by 4 bases and J by 1 base, 1 base remained unmatched. CDR1 and CDR2 (germline): KGHSH, LQKENI. This CDR3 spans 14 amino acids. Full variable domain (remainder filled in from reference TRBV18 and TRBJ1-1): NAGVMQNPRHLVRRRGQEARLRCSPMKGHSHVYWYRQLPEEGLKFMVYLQKENIIDESGMPKERFSAEFPKEGPSILRIQQVVRGDSAAYFCASSLGQGNTEAFFGQGTRLTVV.

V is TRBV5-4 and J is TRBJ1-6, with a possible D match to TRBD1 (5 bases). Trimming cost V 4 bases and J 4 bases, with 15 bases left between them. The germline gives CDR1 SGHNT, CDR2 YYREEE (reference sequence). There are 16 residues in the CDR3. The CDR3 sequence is CASSGHPGRYNSPLHF. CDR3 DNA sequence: TGTGCCAGCAGCGGGCACCCGGGACGGTATAATTCACCCCTCCACTTT. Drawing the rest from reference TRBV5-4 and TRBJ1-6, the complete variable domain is ETGVTQSPTHLIKTRGQQVTLRCSSQSGHNTVSWYQQALGQGPQFIFQYYREEENGRGNFPPRFSGLQFPNYSSELNVNALELDDSALYLCASSGHPGRYNSPLHFGNGTRLTVT.

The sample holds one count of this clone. The CDR3 DNA reads as TGTGCCAGCAGCTTAGGAGAGAACACTGAAGCTTTCTTT. This translates into CASSLGENTEAFF. The genes are TRBV7-3 and TRBJ1-1, with D hard to call. The CDR3 extends over 13 amino acids. Trimming took 2 bases from V and 1 from J, leaving 5 bases between them. Germline V gene data show CDR1 as SGHTA and CDR2 as FQGTGA.

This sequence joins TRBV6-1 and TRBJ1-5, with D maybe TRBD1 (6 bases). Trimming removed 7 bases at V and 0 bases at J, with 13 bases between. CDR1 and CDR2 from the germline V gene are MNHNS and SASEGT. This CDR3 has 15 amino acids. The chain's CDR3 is CASKDSGVSNQPQHF. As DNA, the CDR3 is TGTGCCAGCAAGGACAGCGGTGTTAGCAATCAGCCCCAGCATTTT.

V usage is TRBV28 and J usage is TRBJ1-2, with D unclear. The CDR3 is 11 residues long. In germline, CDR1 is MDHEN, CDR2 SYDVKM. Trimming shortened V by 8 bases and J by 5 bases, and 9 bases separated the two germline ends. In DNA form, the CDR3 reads TGTGCCAGCGGGCACAGATATGGCTACACCTTC. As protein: CASGHRYGYTF.

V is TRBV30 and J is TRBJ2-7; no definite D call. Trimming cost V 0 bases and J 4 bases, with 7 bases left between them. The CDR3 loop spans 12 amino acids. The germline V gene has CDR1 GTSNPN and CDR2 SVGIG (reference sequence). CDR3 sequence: CAWSVHGYEQYF. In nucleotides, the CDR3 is TGTGCCTGGAGTGTGCATGGATACGAGCAGTACTTC.

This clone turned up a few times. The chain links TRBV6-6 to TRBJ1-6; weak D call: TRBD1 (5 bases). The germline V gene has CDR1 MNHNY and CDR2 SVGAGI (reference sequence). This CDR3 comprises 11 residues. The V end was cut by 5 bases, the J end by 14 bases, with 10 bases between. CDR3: CASSQTEALHF. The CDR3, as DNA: TGTGCCAGCAGTCAGACAGAAGCCCTCCACTTT.

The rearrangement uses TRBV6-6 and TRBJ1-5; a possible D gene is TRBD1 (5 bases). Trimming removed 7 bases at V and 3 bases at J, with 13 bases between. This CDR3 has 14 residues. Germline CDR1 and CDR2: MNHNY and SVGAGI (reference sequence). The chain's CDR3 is CASTLTESNQPQHF. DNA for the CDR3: TGTGCCAGCACCCTGACAGAATCCAATCAGCCCCAGCATTTT.

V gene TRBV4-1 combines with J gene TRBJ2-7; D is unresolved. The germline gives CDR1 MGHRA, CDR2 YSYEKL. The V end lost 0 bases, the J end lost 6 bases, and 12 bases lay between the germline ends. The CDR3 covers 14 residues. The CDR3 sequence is CASSQDLAGSEQYF. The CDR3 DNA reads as TGCGCCAGCAGCCAAGACCTGGCAGGATCCGAGCAGTACTTC.

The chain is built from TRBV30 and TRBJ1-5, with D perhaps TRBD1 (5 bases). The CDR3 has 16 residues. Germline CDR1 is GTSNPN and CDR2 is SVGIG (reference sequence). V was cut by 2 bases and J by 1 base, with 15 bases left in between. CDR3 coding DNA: TGTGCCTGGAGTATAAGTGGGGGTGTAAGCAATCAGCCCCAGCATTTT. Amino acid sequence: CAWSISGGVSNQPQHF. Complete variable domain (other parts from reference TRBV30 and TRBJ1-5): SQTIHQWPATLVQPVGSPLSLECTVEGTSNPNLYWYRQAAGRGLQLLFYSVGIGQISSEVPQNLSASRPQDRQFILSSKKLLLSDSGFYLCAWSISGGVSNQPQHFGDGTRLSIL.

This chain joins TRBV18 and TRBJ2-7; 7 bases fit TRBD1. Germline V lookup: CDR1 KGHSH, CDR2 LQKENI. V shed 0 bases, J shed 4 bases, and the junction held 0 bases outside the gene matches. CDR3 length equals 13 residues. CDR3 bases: TGTGCCAGCTCACCACCGGGACAGTACGAGCAGTACTTC. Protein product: CASSPPGQYEQYF.

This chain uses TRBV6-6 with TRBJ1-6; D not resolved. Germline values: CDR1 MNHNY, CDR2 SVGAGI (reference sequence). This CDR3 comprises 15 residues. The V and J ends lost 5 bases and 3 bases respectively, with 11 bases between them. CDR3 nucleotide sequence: TGTGCCAGCAGTCGCTTACCCTACTATAATTCACCCCTCCACTTT. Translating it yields CASSRLPYYNSPLHF.

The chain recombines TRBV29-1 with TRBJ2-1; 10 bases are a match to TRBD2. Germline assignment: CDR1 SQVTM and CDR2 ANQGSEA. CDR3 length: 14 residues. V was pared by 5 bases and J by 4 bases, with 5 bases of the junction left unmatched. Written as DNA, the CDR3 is TGCAGCGTTCCCTCTAGCGGGAGATACAATGAGCAGTTCTTC. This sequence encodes CSVPSSGRYNEQFF.

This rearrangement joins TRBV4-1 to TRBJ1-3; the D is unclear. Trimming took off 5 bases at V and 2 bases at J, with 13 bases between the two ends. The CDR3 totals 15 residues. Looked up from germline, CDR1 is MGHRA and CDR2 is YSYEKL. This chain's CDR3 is CASSTEQSPGNTIYF. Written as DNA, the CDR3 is TGCGCCAGCAGCACCGAACAGAGCCCTGGAAACACCATATATTTT.

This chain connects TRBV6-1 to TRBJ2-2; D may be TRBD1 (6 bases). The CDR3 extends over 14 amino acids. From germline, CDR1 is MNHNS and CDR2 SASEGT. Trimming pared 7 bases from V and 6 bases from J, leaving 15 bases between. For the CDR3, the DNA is TGTGCCAGCAAAACAGGGCTTGGCCCCGGGGAGCTGTTTTTT. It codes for CASKTGLGPGELFF.

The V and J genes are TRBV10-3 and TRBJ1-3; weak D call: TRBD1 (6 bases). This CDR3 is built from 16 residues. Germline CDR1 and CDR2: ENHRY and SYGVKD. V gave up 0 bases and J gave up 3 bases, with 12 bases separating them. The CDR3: CAISESGAARGNTIYF. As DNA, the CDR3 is TGTGCCATCAGTGAGTCGGGGGCAGCGCGTGGAAACACCATATATTTT.

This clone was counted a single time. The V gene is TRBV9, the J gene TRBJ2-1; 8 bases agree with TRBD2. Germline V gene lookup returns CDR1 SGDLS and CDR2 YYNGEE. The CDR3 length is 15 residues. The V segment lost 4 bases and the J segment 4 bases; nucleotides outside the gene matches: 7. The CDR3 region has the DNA TGTGCCAGCAGCCGGCTAGCGGGCGGGTACAATGAGCAGTTCTTC. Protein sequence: CASSRLAGGYNEQFF.

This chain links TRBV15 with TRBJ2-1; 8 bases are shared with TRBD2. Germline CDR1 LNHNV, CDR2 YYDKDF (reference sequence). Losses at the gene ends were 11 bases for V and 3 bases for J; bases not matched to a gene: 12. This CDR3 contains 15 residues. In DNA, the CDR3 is TGTGCCTCCTCTGGAGCGGGGGCGATCTACAATGAGCAGTTCTTC. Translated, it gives CASSGAGAIYNEQFF.

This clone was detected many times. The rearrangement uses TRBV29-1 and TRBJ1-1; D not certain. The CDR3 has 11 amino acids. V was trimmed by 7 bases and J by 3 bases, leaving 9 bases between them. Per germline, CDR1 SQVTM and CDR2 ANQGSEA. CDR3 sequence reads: CSAELDTEAFF. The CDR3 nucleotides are TGCAGCGCCGAACTCGACACTGAAGCTTTCTTT.

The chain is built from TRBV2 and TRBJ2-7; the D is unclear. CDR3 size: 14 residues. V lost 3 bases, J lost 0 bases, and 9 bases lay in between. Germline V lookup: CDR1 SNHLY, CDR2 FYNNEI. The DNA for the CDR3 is TGTGCCAGCAGTGACAGGAGAAGCTCCTACGAGCAGTACTTC. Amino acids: CASSDRRSSYEQYF.

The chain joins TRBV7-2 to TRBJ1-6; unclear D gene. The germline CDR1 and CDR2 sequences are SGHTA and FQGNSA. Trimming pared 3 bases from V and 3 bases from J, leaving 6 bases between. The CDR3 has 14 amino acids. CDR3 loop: CASSLGFYNSPLHF. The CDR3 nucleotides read TGTGCCAGCAGCTTGGGCTTCTATAATTCACCCCTCCACTTT.

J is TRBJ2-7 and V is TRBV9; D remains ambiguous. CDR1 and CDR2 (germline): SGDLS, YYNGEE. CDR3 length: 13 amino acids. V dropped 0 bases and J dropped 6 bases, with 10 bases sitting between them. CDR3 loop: CASSVAGAGEQYF. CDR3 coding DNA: TGTGCCAGCAGCGTAGCCGGCGCCGGCGAGCAGTACTTC.

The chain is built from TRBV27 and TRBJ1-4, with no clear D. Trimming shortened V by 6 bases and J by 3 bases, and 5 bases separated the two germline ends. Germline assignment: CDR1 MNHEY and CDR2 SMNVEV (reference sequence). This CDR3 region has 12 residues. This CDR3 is CASSGANEKLFF. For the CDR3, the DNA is TGTGCCAGCAGCGGGGCTAATGAAAAACTGTTTTTT.

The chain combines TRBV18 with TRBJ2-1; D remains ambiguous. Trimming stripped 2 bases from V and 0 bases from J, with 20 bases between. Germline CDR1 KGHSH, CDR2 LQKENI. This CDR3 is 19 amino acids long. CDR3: CASSPNTLAPSSSYNEQFF. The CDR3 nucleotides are TGTGCCAGCTCACCAAACACTTTGGCTCCGTCGAGCTCCTACAATGAGCAGTTCTTC.